This T cell receptor beta chain was captured in a study of blood T cells in healthy people across ages. The CDR3 spans 16 residues. Notes on the study in general: Unsorted PBMCs blocked a conclusive comparison of naive and antigen-experienced cells. Naive CD4+ cells and diversity were both higher in long-lived donors than in aged donors.

A J-beta primer mix and a sample-barcoded 5' primer were used in a second PCR of roughly 7 to 12 cycles. Every single cDNA molecule received a tag from a template-switch adaptor with 12 random nucleotides. TCRdb reprocessed the 5' RACE reads via MiXCR and lists one record per CDR3 protein. The data show 2 million or so distinct CDR3 sequences, about 50% seen once. Comments on this clonotype: What it recognizes is unknown.

Specimen: blood. The sequence derives from a woman between 40 and 55 years old in good health. The chain recombines TRBV21-1 with TRBJ2-3; TRBD2 is taken as the D call from the table, unchecked against the DNA. TRBV21-1 is a pseudogene locus. As DNA, the CDR3 is TGTGCCAGCAGCCCAAAAGGCGGCGGGGGGAGGGATACGCAGTATTTT. Its translation: CASSPKGGGGRDTQYF.